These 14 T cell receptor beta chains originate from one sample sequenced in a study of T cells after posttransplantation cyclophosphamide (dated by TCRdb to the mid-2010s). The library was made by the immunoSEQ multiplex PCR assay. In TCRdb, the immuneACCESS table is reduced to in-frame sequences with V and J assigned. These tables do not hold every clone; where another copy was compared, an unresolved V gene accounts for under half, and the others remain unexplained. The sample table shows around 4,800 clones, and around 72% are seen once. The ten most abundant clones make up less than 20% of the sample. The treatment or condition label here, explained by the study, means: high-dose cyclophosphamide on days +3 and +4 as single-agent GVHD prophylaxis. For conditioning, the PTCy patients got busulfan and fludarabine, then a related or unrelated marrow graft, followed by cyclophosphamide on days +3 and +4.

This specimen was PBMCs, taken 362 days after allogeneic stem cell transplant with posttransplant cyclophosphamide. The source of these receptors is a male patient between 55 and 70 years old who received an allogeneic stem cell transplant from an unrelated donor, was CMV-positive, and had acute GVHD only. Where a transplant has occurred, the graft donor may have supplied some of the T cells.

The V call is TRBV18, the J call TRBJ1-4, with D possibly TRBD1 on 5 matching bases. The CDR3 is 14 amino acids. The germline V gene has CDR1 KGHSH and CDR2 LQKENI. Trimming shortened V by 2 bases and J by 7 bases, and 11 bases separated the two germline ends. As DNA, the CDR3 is TGTGCCAGCTCACCAGGGCAGGGCGGTGAAAAACTGTTTTTT. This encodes CASSPGQGGEKLFF.

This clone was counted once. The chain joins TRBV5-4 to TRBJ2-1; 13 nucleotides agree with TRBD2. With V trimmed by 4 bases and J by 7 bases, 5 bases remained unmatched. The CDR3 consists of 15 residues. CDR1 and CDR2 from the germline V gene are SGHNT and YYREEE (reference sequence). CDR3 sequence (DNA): TGTGCCAGCAGCCCCAGGACTAGCGGGAGAAATGAGCAGTTCTTC. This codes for CASSPRTSGRNEQFF.

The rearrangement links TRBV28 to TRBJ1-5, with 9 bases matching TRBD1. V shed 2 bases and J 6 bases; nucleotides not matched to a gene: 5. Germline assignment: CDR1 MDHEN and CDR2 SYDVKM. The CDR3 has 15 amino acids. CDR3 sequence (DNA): TGTGCCAGCAGTTTAGAGGGACAGGGAGGTCAGCCCCAGCATTTT. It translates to CASSLEGQGGQPQHF. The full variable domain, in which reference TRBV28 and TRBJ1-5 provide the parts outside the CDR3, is DVKVTQSSRYLVKRTGEKVFLECVQDMDHENMFWYRQDPGLGLRLIYFSYDVKMKEKGDIPEGYSVSREKKERFSLILESASTNQTSMYLCASSLEGQGGQPQHFGDGTRLSIL.

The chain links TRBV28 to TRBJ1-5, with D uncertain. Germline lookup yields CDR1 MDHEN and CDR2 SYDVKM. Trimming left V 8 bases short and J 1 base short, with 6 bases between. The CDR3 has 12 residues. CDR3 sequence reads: CASLKSNQPQHF. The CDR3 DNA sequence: TGTGCCAGCCTAAAGAGCAATCAGCCCCAGCATTTT.

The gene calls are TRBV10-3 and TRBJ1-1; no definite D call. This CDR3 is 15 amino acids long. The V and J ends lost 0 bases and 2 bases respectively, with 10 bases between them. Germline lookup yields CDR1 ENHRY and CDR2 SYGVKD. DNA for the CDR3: TGTGCCATCAGTGAGTCGAACGAGGAAAACACTGAAGCTTTCTTT. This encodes CAISESNEENTEAFF.

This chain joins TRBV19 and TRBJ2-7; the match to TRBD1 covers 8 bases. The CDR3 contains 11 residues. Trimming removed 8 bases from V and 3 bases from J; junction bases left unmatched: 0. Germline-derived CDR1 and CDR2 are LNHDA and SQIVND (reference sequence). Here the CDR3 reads CASGQGYEQYF. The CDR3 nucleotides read TGTGCCAGTGGACAGGGCTACGAGCAGTACTTC.

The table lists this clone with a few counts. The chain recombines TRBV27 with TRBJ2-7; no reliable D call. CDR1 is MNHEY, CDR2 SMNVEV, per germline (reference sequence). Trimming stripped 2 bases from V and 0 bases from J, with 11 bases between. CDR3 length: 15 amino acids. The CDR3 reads CASSLIPRSSYEQYF. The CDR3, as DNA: TGTGCCAGCAGTTTAATTCCTCGGTCCTCCTACGAGCAGTACTTC.

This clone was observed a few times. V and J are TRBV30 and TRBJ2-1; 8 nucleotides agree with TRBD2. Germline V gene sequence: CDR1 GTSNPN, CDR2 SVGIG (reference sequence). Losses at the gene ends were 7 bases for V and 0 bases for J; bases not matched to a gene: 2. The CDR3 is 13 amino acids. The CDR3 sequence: CALAGNSYNEQFF. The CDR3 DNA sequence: TGTGCCTTAGCGGGAAACTCCTACAATGAGCAGTTCTTC.

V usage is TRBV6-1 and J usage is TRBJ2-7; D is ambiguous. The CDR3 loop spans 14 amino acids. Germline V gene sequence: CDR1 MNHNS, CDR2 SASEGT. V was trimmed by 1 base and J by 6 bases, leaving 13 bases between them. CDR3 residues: CASSEVFRNAEQYF. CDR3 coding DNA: TGTGCCAGCAGTGAAGTCTTCAGGAATGCCGAGCAGTACTTC.

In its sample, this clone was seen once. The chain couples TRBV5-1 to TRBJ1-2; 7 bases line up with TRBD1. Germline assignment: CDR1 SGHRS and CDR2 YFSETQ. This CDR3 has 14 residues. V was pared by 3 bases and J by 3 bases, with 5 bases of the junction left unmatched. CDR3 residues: CASSSLTGDYGYTF. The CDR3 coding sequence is TGCGCCAGCAGCTCGTTAACAGGGGACTATGGCTACACCTTC.

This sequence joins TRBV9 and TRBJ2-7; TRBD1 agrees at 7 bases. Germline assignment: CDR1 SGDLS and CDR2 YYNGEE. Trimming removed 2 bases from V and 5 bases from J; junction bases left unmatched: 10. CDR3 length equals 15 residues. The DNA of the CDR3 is TGTGCCAGCAGCGTTTGGGACAGCCCAAGGGACGAGCAGTACTTC. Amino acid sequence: CASSVWDSPRDEQYF.

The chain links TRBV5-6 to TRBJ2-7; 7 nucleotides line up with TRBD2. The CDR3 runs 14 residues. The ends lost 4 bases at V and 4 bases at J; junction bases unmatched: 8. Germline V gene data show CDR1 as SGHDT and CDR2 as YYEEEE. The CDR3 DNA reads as TGTGCCAGCAGCGCCCAGCGGGAAGTATACGAGCAGTACTTC. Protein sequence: CASSAQREVYEQYF.

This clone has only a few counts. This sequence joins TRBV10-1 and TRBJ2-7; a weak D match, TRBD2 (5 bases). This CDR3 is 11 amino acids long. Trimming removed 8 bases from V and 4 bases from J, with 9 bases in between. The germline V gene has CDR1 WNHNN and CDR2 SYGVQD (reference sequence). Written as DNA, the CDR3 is TGCGCCAGCCGCTGCGGGTACGAGCAGTACTTC. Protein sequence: CASRCGYEQYF.

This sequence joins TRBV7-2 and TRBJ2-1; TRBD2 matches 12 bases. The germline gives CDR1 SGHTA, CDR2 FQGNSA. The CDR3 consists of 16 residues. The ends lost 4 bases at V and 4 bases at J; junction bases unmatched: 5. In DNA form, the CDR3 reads TGTGCCAGCAGCTACCGGACTAGCGGGGATTACAATGAGCAGTTCTTC. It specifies CASSYRTSGDYNEQFF.